This entry lists 12 T cell receptor beta chains sequenced from one sample in a study of blood T cells in healthy people across ages (dated by TCRdb to about 2015). Libraries were prepared through 5' RACE. The sample was run on an Illumina HiSeq 2500. A second PCR of roughly 7 to 12 cycles was run with a J-beta primer mix and a sample-barcoded 5' primer. The public reads were run again by TCRdb, first through fastp at Q25 and then through MiXCR, and only productive beta chains were kept. Each CDR3 protein gets just one entry, which takes the most common genes and DNA from the rows behind it. The sample includes approximately 1.5 million distinct CDR3 sequences, with roughly 43% observed a single time. The ten largest clones take up under 5% of the sample. Sequenced input: blood. Receptor source: a woman aged 18 to 35 in good health.

The rearrangement joins TRBV7-2 to TRBJ2-7; D perhaps matches TRBD1 (5 bases). V lost 3 bases to trimming and J lost 5 bases, with 17 bases between them. The CDR3 is 15 residues long. Per germline, CDR1 SGHTA and CDR2 FQGNSA. The CDR3 reads CASSFVVRANHEQYF. For the CDR3, the DNA is TGTGCCAGCAGCTTTGTGGTCAGGGCCAACCACGAGCAGTACTTC.

The gene calls are TRBV6-5 and TRBJ2-5, with D perhaps given as TRBD1 or TRBD2 (6 bases each). The CDR3 is 15 amino acids. Germline loops: CDR1 MNHEY, CDR2 SVGAGI. V was cut by 0 bases and J by 7 bases, with 15 bases left in between. CDR3 nucleotides: TGTGCCAGCAGTTACTCAGGGGGGACTCCTTGGACCCAGTACTTC. As protein: CASSYSGGTPWTQYF.

The chain joins TRBV11-2 to TRBJ2-5, with 12 bases aligning to TRBD2. Germline CDR1 is SGHAT and CDR2 is FQNNGV. This CDR3 spans 16 amino acids. With 7 bases clipped from V and 4 bases from J, the junction kept 10 bases outside the gene matches. This CDR3 is CASTAQTSGGRETQYF. CDR3 bases: TGTGCCAGCACCGCCCAGACTAGCGGGGGAAGAGAGACCCAGTACTTC.

The rearrangement joins TRBV3-1 to TRBJ1-1; tentatively, D is TRBD1 (6 bases). Trimming took 0 bases from V and 4 from J, leaving 18 bases between them. CDR1 is LGHDT and CDR2 is YNNKEL in the germline V gene (reference sequence). This CDR3 spans 17 amino acids. CDR3: CASSQDRTGGWGTEAFF. The CDR3 DNA reads as TGTGCCAGCAGCCAAGATCGAACCGGGGGCTGGGGCACTGAAGCTTTCTTT.

V gene TRBV7-9 combines with J gene TRBJ2-5; possible D gene TRBD2, 5 bases. V was cut by 5 bases and J by 1 base, with 11 bases left in between. Germline-derived CDR1 and CDR2 are SEHNR and FQNEAQ (reference sequence). This CDR3 has 14 amino acids. The CDR3 reads CASSQLVIQETQYF. CDR3 sequence (DNA): TGTGCCAGCAGCCAACTAGTGATCCAAGAGACCCAGTACTTC.

This clonotype has more than one count but fewer than ten. J is TRBJ1-2 and V is TRBV5-5, with a tentative D call TRBD1 (6 bases). V was trimmed by 0 bases and J by 5 bases, leaving 23 bases between them. Germline V gives CDR1 SGHKS, CDR2 YYEKEE (reference sequence). The CDR3 length is 18 residues. Written as DNA, the CDR3 is TGTGCCAGCAGCTTGGTCGCGATGACAGGTCCTATGAATTATGGCTACACCTTC. Its translation is CASSLVAMTGPMNYGYTF.

In its sample, this clonotype was seen a few times. The chain is built from TRBV11-2 and TRBJ1-2; D gene uncertain. Trimming pared 1 base from V and 4 bases from J, leaving 10 bases between. The length of the CDR3 is 14 residues. Germline V gene data show CDR1 as SGHAT and CDR2 as FQNNGV. CDR3 DNA sequence: TGTGCCAGCAGCTTAGCCCCCCTCAGCTATGGCTACACCTTC. Protein: CASSLAPLSYGYTF.

This clonotype showed up just a few times. The chain couples TRBV6-2 or TRBV6-3 to TRBJ2-1; 11 positions match TRBD2. The end of the DNA aligns better with TRBJ2-7, so the J call may be wrong. Per the germline V gene, CDR1 is MNHEY and CDR2 is SVGEGT. The CDR3 has 16 amino acids. CDR3 nucleotides: TGTGCCAGCAGCCGGACTAGCGGGTTGTCCTACAATGAGCAGTACTTC. It translates to CASSRTSGLSYNEQYF.

The rearrangement uses TRBV29-1 and TRBJ2-2; 8 bases are a match to TRBD1. The CDR3 has 15 amino acids. CDR1 is SQVTM and CDR2 is ANQGSEA in the germline V gene. The V segment lost 6 bases and the J segment 0 bases; nucleotides outside the gene matches: 6. The CDR3 protein is CSVVTGEANTGELFF. The CDR3, as DNA: TGCAGCGTCGTGACAGGGGAAGCGAACACCGGGGAGCTGTTTTTT.

The V call is TRBV12-3 or TRBV12-4, the J call TRBJ2-3; D unresolved. This CDR3 has 13 residues. V lost 8 bases to trimming and J lost 6 bases, with 15 bases between them. CDR3 sequence (DNA): TGTGCCAGCTCGCCTATTACGGGTGATACGCAGTATTTT. Amino acids: CASSPITGDTQYF.

For this clonotype: The junction shows a germline mismatch at one end, possibly a read error. V is TRBV27 and J is TRBJ1-2; D possibly corresponds to TRBD1 (5 bases). Looked up from germline, CDR1 is MNHEY and CDR2 is SMNVEV (reference sequence). The CDR3 is 18 amino acids. CDR3 residues: CACSLSRPTAFALYGYTF. DNA of the CDR3: TGTGCCTGCAGTTTATCTCGTCCGACAGCTTTCGCCCTCTATGGCTACACCTTC.

This clonotype was observed a few times. The V gene is TRBV20-1, the J gene TRBJ2-3; D perhaps matches TRBD2 (5 bases). Germline-derived CDR1 and CDR2 are DFQATT and SNEGSKA (reference sequence). Trimming shortened V by 6 bases and J by 2 bases, and 15 bases separated the two germline ends. The CDR3 has 14 residues. The CDR3 loop reads CSAPAGVFTDTQYF. CDR3 bases: TGCAGTGCCCCGGCGGGCGTCTTCACAGATACGCAGTATTTT.